Following are 6 T cell receptor beta chains from one sample sequenced in a study of identical twins (dated by TCRdb to the mid-2010s). Libraries were prepared through 5' RACE. Sequenced using an Illumina HiSeq 2000. In-frame beta chains were kept once TCRdb had trimmed the public reads at Q25 with fastp and called clones with MiXCR. Rows with a matching CDR3 protein are joined into one entry that keeps the most common DNA and genes. This sample gives 200,000 to 300,000 distinct CDR3 sequences in total; roughly 7% of them show up just once. 3.5% to 4% of the sample comes from the top ten. This same sample was also part of a study on yellow fever vaccine responses in identical twins.

Sequencing input: memory (CD45RO+) T cells sorted from blood. The label giving this sample's cell subset or site can be read as: CD45RO+ enriched T cells. The receptors originated from a woman aged 18-29 years in good health.

This chain joins TRBV29-1 and TRBJ2-6; tentative D call: TRBD1 (6 bases). The V gene's germline CDR1 is SQVTM and CDR2 ANQGSEA. This CDR3 is built from 14 residues. Trimming shortened V by 6 bases and J by 1 base, and 10 bases separated the two germline ends. In nucleotides, the CDR3 is TGCAGCGTGCGACAGGTATCTGGGGCCAACGTCCTGACTTTC. This sequence encodes CSVRQVSGANVLTF.

This clonotype has a count of ten or more. CDR3 DNA: TGCGCCAGCAGCTTGGATCCAGGTCTTTCCCAGGAGCAGTTCTTC. It yields the protein CASSLDPGLSQEQFF. The chain links TRBV5-1 to TRBJ2-1; D gene unclear. The CDR3 contains 15 residues. Per germline, CDR1 SGHRS and CDR2 YFSETQ. Trimming took 0 bases from V and 10 from J, leaving 17 bases between them.

This clonotype has just a few counts. The chain carries TRBV28 and TRBJ2-7, with a tentative D call TRBD1 (6 bases). The V gene's germline CDR1 is MDHEN and CDR2 SYDVKM. CDR3 length: 14 residues. V shed 5 bases and J shed 0 bases, with 11 bases lying between them. The CDR3 here is CASSPTGYSYEQYV. The DNA of the CDR3 is TGTGCCAGCAGTCCGACAGGTTACTCCTACGAGCAGTACGTC.

This clonotype was picked up many times. The chain joins TRBV4-1 to TRBJ2-1; D not resolved. Germline V gene data show CDR1 as MGHRA and CDR2 as YSYEKL. The CDR3 is 11 residues long. Trimming took off 0 bases at V and 8 bases at J, with 2 bases between the two ends. CDR3 bases: TGCGCCAGCAGCCAAGAAGATGAGCAGTTCTTC. Protein: CASSQEDEQFF.

Ten or more counts support this clonotype. The chain joins TRBV2 to TRBJ2-2; D gene uncertain. CDR3 length: 14 residues. The germline V gene encodes CDR1 SNHLY and CDR2 FYNNEI. V was shortened by 2 bases and J by 4 bases, with 8 bases between the two germline ends. The CDR3 bases are TGTGCCAGCAGTGAACTTTGGGGCACCGGGGAGCTGTTTTTT. Translated, it gives CASSELWGTGELFF.

The chain has TRBV7-2 and TRBJ2-2; D may be TRBD2 (7 bases). V was clipped by 5 bases and J by 4 bases, with 20 bases between them. Germline V gene data show CDR1 as SGHTA and CDR2 as FQGNSA. CDR3 size: 17 residues. Here the CDR3 reads CASSHPIGGPTTGELFF. The DNA for the CDR3 is TGTGCCAGCAGCCACCCTATCGGGGGGCCAACCACCGGGGAGCTGTTTTTT.